Sequencing of this T cell receptor (beta chain) was carried out in a study of T cell responses to AZD1222 COVID-19 vaccine. Study-wide results and limits: Spike-specific TCR breadth and depth both grew after two AZD1222 doses.

Germline V gene lookup returns CDR1 SGHNT and CDR2 YYREEE (reference sequence). The germline V and J ends were trimmed by 7 bases and 2 bases, with 22 bases remaining between them. The CDR3 length is 16 residues. As regards this clone: Its specificity is unknown.

The assay was immunoSEQ multiplex PCR, and TCRdb's table has in-frame clones only and misses some. The sample carries about 160,000 clones, around 94% recorded once. The chain links TRBV5-4 to TRBJ2-7; either TRBD1 or TRBD2 may supply D (5 bases each). The source is an adult who received the AZD1222 COVID-19 vaccine. This specimen consisted of peripheral blood, obtained 28 days after the second AZD1222 dose. The CDR3 DNA follows: TGTGCCAGCGGGCTATTCGAGGGGAGCCGTACCTACGAGCAGTACTTC. Translation gives CASGLFEGSRTYEQYF.